This T cell receptor beta chain derives from a study of control samples from healthy donors and cancer patients. In this sample, this clone turned up a few times. Germline-derived CDR1 and CDR2 are SGHRS and YFSETQ. The CDR3 loop spans 15 amino acids. The V and J ends lost 4 bases and 9 bases, in that order; junction bases with no gene match: 10. Using immunoSEQ multiplex PCR, the repertoire was profiled, and TCRdb retains in-frame clones only, with some absent. The sample consists of about 120,000 clones, 80% to 90% of them appearing once. Sequences were obtained from blood. The rearrangement joins TRBV5-1 to TRBJ1-6, with 7 bases identical to TRBD1. This TCR was recovered from a man aged 25-45 years in good health. The CDR3 nucleotides are TGCGCCAGCAGCCCAGGGACCCGGGACAGTTCACCCCTCCACTTT. This encodes CASSPGTRDSSPLHF.